This T cell receptor (beta chain) is from a study of blood T cell repertoires in COVID-19. Study information: The United States, Italy and Spain supplied acute and convalescent COVID-19 samples. PBMCs, B-cell-depleted T cells, or T cells provided the cDNA or gDNA that made up the material.

This clone was observed a handful of times. This CDR3 contains 15 residues. Per germline, CDR1 SGHRS and CDR2 YFSETQ. V was clipped by 3 bases and J by 3 bases, with 12 bases between them. As originally analysed: Researchers report that nucleated cell counts were estimated from reference gene primer amplification. Produced via immunoSEQ multiplex PCR; TCRdb's table is partial and in-frame only. For V, J and clone size, that table is used; D and trimming come from the DNA. The table records some 89,000 clones, about 92% of them present only once. The sequenced material came from peripheral blood. The V call is TRBV5-1, the J call TRBJ2-2; D is possibly TRBD2 (7 bases). This receptor was identified in a man aged 50 or older with acute or convalescent COVID-19. The CDR3 reads CASSSRGADTGELFF. DNA of the CDR3: TGCGCCAGCAGCTCCCGGGGGGCTGACACCGGGGAGCTGTTTTTT.